Shown below are 21 T cell receptor beta chains from a single sample sequenced in a study of blood T cell repertoires in COVID-19. Only in-frame clones appear in the TCRdb table, and some are missing; sequencing was by immunoSEQ multiplex PCR. Here the sample spans 310,000 or so clones, 80% to 95% being singletons. The source material was peripheral blood. The receptors originated from a woman aged 30 to 39 with COVID-19, enrolled during active disease.

J is TRBJ1-3 and V is TRBV9; D possibly corresponds to TRBD1 (5 bases). CDR3 length: 14 amino acids. The V end lost 4 bases, the J end lost 2 bases, and 10 bases lay between the germline ends. CDR1 and CDR2 (germline): SGDLS, YYNGEE. The CDR3 region is CASSPGGTGNTIYF. DNA of the CDR3: TGTGCCAGCAGCCCCGGGGGGACTGGAAACACCATATATTTT.

V is TRBV10-3 and J is TRBJ2-3, with 8 bases matching TRBD2. Germline V CDR1 and CDR2: ENHRY, SYGVKD. The CDR3 spans 17 residues. The V and J ends lost 6 bases and 2 bases, in that order; junction bases with no gene match: 13. The CDR3 region is CAISAKGVAGPTDTQYF. CDR3 DNA: TGTGCCATCAGCGCGAAAGGGGTAGCGGGGCCCACAGATACGCAGTATTTT.

The rearrangement joins TRBV30 to TRBJ1-6, with 8 bases lining up with TRBD1. Losses at the gene ends were 0 bases for V and 10 bases for J; bases not matched to a gene: 8. This CDR3 comprises 15 residues. Germline V gives CDR1 GTSNPN, CDR2 SVGIG (reference sequence). The CDR3 sequence is CAWSVRTGGSSPLHF. CDR3 nucleotides: TGTGCCTGGAGTGTACGTACAGGGGGTTCATCACCCCTCCACTTT. Together with reference TRBV30 and TRBJ1-6, the CDR3 gives the full variable domain: SQTIHQWPATLVQPVGSPLSLECTVEGTSNPNLYWYRQAAGRGLQLLFYSVGIGQISSEVPQNLSASRPQDRQFILSSKKLLLSDSGFYLCAWSVRTGGSSPLHFGNGTRLTVT.

This clone was counted a single time. The chain carries TRBV16 and TRBJ1-3; D is undetermined. Looked up from germline, CDR1 is KGHSY and CDR2 is FQNENV. The CDR3 contains 14 residues. With 0 bases removed from V and 3 bases from J, the gap between germline ends came to 6 bases. CDR3 residues: CASSQSEGGNTIYF. The CDR3 nucleotides are TGTGCCAGCAGCCAATCTGAGGGTGGAAACACCATATATTTT.

The chain has TRBV10-3 and TRBJ1-6; 10 nucleotides agree with TRBD1. V lost 6 bases to trimming and J lost 7 bases; unmatched junction nucleotides: 3. This CDR3 is built from 14 residues. Germline lookup yields CDR1 ENHRY and CDR2 SYGVKD. CDR3 coding DNA: TGTGCCATCAGCTGGGGACAGGGGAATTCACCCCTCCACTTT. It is translated as CAISWGQGNSPLHF.

V usage is TRBV28 and J usage is TRBJ2-3; TRBD2 matches at 10 bases. Trimming removed 10 bases from V and 5 bases from J; junction bases left unmatched: 9. The V gene's germline CDR1 is MDHEN and CDR2 SYDVKM. The CDR3 is made up of 14 amino acids. The DNA of the CDR3 is TGTGCCACAGGACTAGCGGTCTCCTTAGATACGCAGTATTTT. This sequence encodes CATGLAVSLDTQYF.

The chain has TRBV3-1 (or the pseudogene TRBV3-2) and TRBJ2-5; D not certain. V was shortened by 1 base and J by 5 bases, with 5 bases between the two germline ends. The CDR3 consists of 12 residues. Per the germline V gene, CDR1 is LGHDT and CDR2 is YNNKEL (reference sequence). The CDR3, as DNA: TGTGCCAGCAGCCAAGTCGGGGAGACCCAGTACTTC. Translated: CASSQVGETQYF.

On this clone itself: The same CDR3 arises from other DNA sequences in this sample as well. This chain links TRBV7-2 with TRBJ2-3; 7 bases are a match to TRBD2. The CDR3 is 15 amino acids. V gave up 1 base and J gave up 3 bases; unmatched junction bases: 4. Germline V gene data show CDR1 as SGHTA and CDR2 as FQGNSA. The CDR3 here is CASSLGAGLTDTQYF. The CDR3 bases are TGTGCCAGCAGCTTAGGCGCGGGACTAACAGATACGCAGTATTTT.

The chain employs TRBV28 and TRBJ2-5, with 11 nucleotides matching TRBD1. The CDR3 is made up of 15 amino acids. CDR1 is MDHEN and CDR2 is SYDVKM in the germline V gene. The V gene end was trimmed by 6 bases and the J gene end by 6 bases; junction bases not matched to a gene: 9. CDR3 amino acids: CASRRPGTGGQTQYF. CDR3 DNA sequence: TGTGCCAGCAGACGACCCGGGACAGGGGGACAGACCCAGTACTTC.

The chain combines TRBV28 with TRBJ2-7; possibly TRBD1 for D (6 bases). V lost 10 bases, J lost 3 bases, and 22 bases lay in between. Germline CDR1 is MDHEN and CDR2 is SYDVKM. The CDR3 totals 15 residues. CDR3 sequence reads: CATGPGQREFYEQYF. DNA for the CDR3: TGTGCCACCGGCCCGGGACAAAGGGAATTCTACGAGCAGTACTTC.

The V call is TRBV19, the J call TRBJ1-2, with D possibly matching TRBD1 (5 bases). The CDR3 loop spans 16 amino acids. V dropped 3 bases and J dropped 7 bases, with 21 bases sitting between them. Germline assignment: CDR1 LNHDA and CDR2 SQIVND (reference sequence). The CDR3 coding sequence is TGTGCCAGTAGTATTAATTTAGGGCAGGGCGGTTCTGGCTACACCTTC. This codes for CASSINLGQGGSGYTF. Together with reference TRBV19 and TRBJ1-2, the CDR3 gives the full variable domain: DGGITQSPKYLFRKEGQNVTLSCEQNLNHDAMYWYRQDPGQGLRLIYYSQIVNDFQKGDIAEGYSVSREKKESFPLTVTSAQKNPTAFYLCASSINLGQGGSGYTFGSGTRLTVV.

The rearrangement uses TRBV5-4 and TRBJ2-1, with 7 nucleotides matching TRBD1. Germline assignment: CDR1 SGHNT and CDR2 YYREEE (reference sequence). The CDR3 has 16 residues. The V segment lost 3 bases and the J segment 3 bases; nucleotides outside the gene matches: 9. The chain's CDR3 is CASSYDRALIYNEQFF. The CDR3 DNA follows: TGTGCCAGCAGCTATGACAGGGCCCTGATCTACAATGAGCAGTTCTTC.

The chain has TRBV21-1 and TRBJ2-7; the table's D call, TRBD1, has no DNA check behind it. TRBV21-1 is an annotated pseudogene. The CDR3 contains 14 residues. In DNA form, the CDR3 reads TGTGCCAGCAGCAAACTGGACAGGACCTACGAGCAGTACTTC. Amino acids: CASSKLDRTYEQYF.

The chain has TRBV29-1 and TRBJ1-1; TRBD1 matches at 7 bases. Germline CDR1 and CDR2: SQVTM and ANQGSEA. CDR3 size: 13 residues. V gave up 6 bases and J gave up 2 bases; unmatched junction bases: 6. CDR3 DNA sequence: TGCAGCGTGAAAGGACAGGCAAACACTGAAGCTTTCTTT. Translation gives CSVKGQANTEAFF.

The chain carries TRBV5-5 and TRBJ2-1, with 10 bases matching TRBD2. This CDR3 region has 15 residues. J was trimmed by 9 bases and V by 4 bases; bases with no gene match: 10. In germline, CDR1 is SGHKS, CDR2 YYEKEE (reference sequence). The CDR3 region is CASSRTSGNPSEQFF. In DNA, the CDR3 is TGTGCCAGCAGCCGGACTAGCGGAAACCCTAGTGAGCAGTTCTTC.

This rearrangement joins TRBV3-1 (or the pseudogene TRBV3-2) to TRBJ1-5; no clear D. The CDR3 runs 14 residues. Germline V gene lookup returns CDR1 LGHDT and CDR2 YNNKEL (reference sequence). Trimming cost V 6 bases and J 6 bases, with 15 bases left between them. CDR3 in DNA: TGTGCCAGCAGTTTCTCTGGTTGGGCTCAGCCCCAGCATTTT. This codes for CASSFSGWAQPQHF.

In this sample, this clone turned up once. The chain uses TRBV3-1 (or the pseudogene TRBV3-2) and TRBJ2-1, with a tentative D call TRBD2 (5 bases). The CDR3 contains 15 residues. V shed 0 bases and J shed 6 bases, with 12 bases lying between them. Germline CDR1 reads LGHDT; CDR2 reads YNNKEL (reference sequence). The CDR3 bases are TGTGCCAGCAGCCAAGATCCGGGGTTGAGCAATGAGCAGTTCTTC. Protein: CASSQDPGLSNEQFF.

This chain uses TRBV12-3 or TRBV12-4 with TRBJ1-3; D unclear. The CDR3 spans 13 residues. Trimming took off 6 bases at V and 6 bases at J, with 12 bases between the two ends. CDR3 loop: CASSLGRENTIYF. DNA for the CDR3: TGTGCCAGCAGCTTGGGGAGGGAAAACACCATATATTTT.

This chain joins TRBV7-2 and TRBJ1-1; tentative D call: TRBD1 (6 bases). CDR1 and CDR2 from the germline V gene are SGHTA and FQGNSA. V gave up 3 bases and J gave up 1 base, with 12 bases separating them. The CDR3 consists of 15 residues. The DNA of the CDR3 is TGTGCCAGCAGCTTCGGTACGGACAGGAACACTGAAGCTTTCTTT. Translating it yields CASSFGTDRNTEAFF.

This rearrangement joins TRBV5-4 to TRBJ2-1; the match to TRBD2 covers 8 bases. Per germline, CDR1 SGHNT and CDR2 YYREEE (reference sequence). The CDR3 extends over 16 amino acids. Trimming took 0 bases from V and 8 from J; bases not matched to a gene: 10. DNA for the CDR3: TGTGCCAGCAGCTTGGCGGGAGGGCCGGGATTTTATGAGCAGTTCTTC. Translated: CASSLAGGPGFYEQFF.

The CDR3 region is CASSLSYGVGSNQPQHF. In DNA form, the CDR3 reads TGTGCCAGCAGTTTATCTTACGGGGTGGGGTCCAATCAGCCCCAGCATTTT. This chain joins TRBV27 and TRBJ1-5; the D is unclear. Germline V gene sequence: CDR1 MNHEY, CDR2 SMNVEV (reference sequence). Trimming shortened V by 0 bases and J by 3 bases, and 15 bases separated the two germline ends. This CDR3 has 17 amino acids.